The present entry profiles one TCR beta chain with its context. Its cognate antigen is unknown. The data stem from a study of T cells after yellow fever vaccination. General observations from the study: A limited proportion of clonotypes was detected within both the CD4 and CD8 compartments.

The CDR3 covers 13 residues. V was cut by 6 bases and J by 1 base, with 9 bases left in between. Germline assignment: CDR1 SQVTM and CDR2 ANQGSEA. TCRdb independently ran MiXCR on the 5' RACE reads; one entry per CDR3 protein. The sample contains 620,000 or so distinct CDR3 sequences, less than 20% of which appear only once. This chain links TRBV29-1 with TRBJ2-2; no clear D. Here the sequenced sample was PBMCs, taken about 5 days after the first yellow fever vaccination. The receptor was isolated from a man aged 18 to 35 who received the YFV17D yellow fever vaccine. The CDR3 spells CSVCVGNTGELFF. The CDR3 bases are TGCAGCGTCTGCGTAGGGAACACCGGGGAGCTGTTTTTT.